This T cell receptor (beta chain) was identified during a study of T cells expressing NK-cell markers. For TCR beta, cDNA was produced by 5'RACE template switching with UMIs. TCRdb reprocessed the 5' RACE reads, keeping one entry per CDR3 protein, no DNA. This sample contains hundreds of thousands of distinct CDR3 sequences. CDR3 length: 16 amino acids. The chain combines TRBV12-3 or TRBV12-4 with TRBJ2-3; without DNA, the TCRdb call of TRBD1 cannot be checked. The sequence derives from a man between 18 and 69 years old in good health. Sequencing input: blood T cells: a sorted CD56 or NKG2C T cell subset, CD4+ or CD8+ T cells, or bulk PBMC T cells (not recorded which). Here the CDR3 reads CASSSRQGRATDTQYF.